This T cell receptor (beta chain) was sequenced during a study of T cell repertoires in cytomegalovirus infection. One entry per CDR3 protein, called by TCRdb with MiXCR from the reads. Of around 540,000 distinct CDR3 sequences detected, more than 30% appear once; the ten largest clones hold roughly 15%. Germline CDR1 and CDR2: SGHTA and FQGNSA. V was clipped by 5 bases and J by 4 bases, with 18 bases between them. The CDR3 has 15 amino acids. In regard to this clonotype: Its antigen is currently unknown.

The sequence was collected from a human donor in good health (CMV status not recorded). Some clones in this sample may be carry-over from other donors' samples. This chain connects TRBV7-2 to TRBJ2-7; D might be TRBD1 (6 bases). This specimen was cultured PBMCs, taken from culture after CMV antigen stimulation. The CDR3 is CASSTYRTVGYEQYF. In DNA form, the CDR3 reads TGTGCCAGCAGCACCTATCGGACAGTAGGGTACGAGCAGTACTTC.